The present TCR beta chain was sequenced within a study of CD8+CD57+ T cells in acquired aplastic anemia (dated by TCRdb to the late 2010s). Regarding the study in general: On average, sorted CD4+ and CD8+ cells yielded 3.2 ug of extracted DNA, with a range of about 0.18 to 30 ug. Mean read counts for healthy donor samples were 8.5 million to 10.8 million for CD4+ cells and 11.0 million for CD8+ cells. Results and caveats for the whole study, not just this receptor: Patients and healthy controls showed no significant difference in CD8+ Simpson's diversity (P=0.060). Although under 35 CD8+ CDR3 sequences were shared by patients and controls, these sequences appeared highly expressed in patients and within the immunodominant clones of patients.

V loses 4 bases of germline sequence and J loses 8 bases, and the interval between the two ends is 12 bases. For CDR1 and CDR2, the germline V gene lists SNHLY and FYNNEI. The CDR3 contains 13 residues, cysteine and phenylalanine counted. Only the CDR3 DNA stays, 39 bases, in frame from base 1. Genomic DNA served as template for TCR beta VDJ combination and CDR3 sequence profiling. An Illumina HiSeq 2000 was used for TCR repertoire sequencing. As for how the authors treated the data: Repertoires were assessed using TRBV/TRBJ rearrangement plots, CDR3 size and DJ length profiles, and Simpson's diversity index. Whichever DNA sequence was most abundant in the deep sequencing data was defined as the immunodominant clone. CDR3 amino acid sequences were screened for sharing across subjects and compared with published repertoires and the VDJdb database. TCRdb reworked the public reads: Q25 trimming with fastp, MiXCR clone assembly, productive beta chains retained. A single entry per CDR3 protein holds the most common genes and DNA from its merged rows. Here the V and J calls rest on TCRdb's processing, not on the authors' analysis. This sample gives 190,000 or so distinct CDR3 sequences in total; roughly 55% of them show up just once. The ten top clones hold about 29% of the sample.

In regard to this clonotype: No antigen is known for it. No base quality information exists; no much larger clone differs at one position.

In the study, sorted CD4+ and CD8+ blood T cells from patients with severe aplastic anemia and from healthy subjects underwent deep sequencing of TCR repertoires. Ficoll-Paque density gradient centrifugation was used to isolate peripheral blood mononuclear cells. Before DNA extraction, CD4+ and CD8+ T cells were sorted by FACS or by magnetic beads. The receptor chain draws on TRBV2 and TRBJ2-1; the D gene could be TRBD1 or TRBD2, each one agreeing over 5 bases. Material for sequencing was sorted CD4+, CD8+, or CD8+CD57+ T cells (not recorded which) from PBMCs. The TCR originated in a human donor in good health. The CDR3 here reads CASSGELGDEQFF. The DNA sequence reads TGTGCCAGCAGTGGGGAGCTGGGGGATGAGCAGTTCTTC.